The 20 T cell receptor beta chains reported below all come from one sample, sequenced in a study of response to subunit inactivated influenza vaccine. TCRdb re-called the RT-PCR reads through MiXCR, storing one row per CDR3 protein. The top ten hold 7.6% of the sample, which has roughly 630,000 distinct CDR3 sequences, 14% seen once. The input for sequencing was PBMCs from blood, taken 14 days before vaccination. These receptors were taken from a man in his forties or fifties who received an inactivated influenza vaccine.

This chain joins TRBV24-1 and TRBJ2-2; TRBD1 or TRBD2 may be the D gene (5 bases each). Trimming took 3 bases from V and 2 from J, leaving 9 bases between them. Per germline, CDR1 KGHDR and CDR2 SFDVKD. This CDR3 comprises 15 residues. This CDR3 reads CATSDQGRNTGELFF. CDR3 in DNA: TGTGCCACCAGTGATCAGGGACGAAACACCGGGGAGCTGTTTTTT.

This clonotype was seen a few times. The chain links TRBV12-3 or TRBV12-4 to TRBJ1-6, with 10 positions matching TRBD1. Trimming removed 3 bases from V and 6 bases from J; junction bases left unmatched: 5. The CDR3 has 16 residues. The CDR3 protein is CASSFRQGAPNSPLHF. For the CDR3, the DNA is TGTGCCAGCAGTTTTAGACAGGGGGCTCCTAATTCACCCCTCCACTTT.

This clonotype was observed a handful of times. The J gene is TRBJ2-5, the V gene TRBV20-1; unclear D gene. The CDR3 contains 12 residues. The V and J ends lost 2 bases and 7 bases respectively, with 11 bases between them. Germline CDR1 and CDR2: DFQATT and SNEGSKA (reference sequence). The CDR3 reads CSARQTPGTQYF. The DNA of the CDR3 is TGCAGTGCTAGACAGACTCCAGGGACCCAGTACTTC.

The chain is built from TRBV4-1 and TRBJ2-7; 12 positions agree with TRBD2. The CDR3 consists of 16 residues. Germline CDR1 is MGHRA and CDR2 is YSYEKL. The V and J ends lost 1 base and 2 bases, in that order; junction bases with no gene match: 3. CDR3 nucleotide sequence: TGCGCCAGCAGCCAAGTCCTAGCGGGGGGGGCCTACGAGCAGTACTTC. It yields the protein CASSQVLAGGAYEQYF.

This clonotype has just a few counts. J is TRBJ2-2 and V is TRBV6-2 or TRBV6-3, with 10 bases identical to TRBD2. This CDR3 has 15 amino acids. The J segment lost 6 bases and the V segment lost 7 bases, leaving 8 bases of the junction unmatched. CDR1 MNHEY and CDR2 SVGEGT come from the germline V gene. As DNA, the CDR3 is TGTGCCAGCACCAATCTAGCGGGAGCAGCCGGGGAGCTGTTTTTT. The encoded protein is CASTNLAGAAGELFF.

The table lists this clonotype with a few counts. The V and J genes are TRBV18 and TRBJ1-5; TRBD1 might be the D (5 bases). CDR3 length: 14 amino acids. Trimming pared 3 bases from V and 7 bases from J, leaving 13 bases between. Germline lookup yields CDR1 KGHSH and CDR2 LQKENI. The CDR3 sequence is CASSPGQMRQPQHF. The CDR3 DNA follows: TGTGCCAGCTCACCGGGGCAAATGAGGCAGCCCCAGCATTTT.

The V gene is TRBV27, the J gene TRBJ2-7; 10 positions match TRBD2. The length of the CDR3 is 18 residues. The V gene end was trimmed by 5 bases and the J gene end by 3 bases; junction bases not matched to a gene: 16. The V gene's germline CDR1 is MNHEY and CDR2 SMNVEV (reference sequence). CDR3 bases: TGTGCCAGCAGTCTACGGACTAGCGGTAATGGCGGTGTCTACGAGCAGTACTTC. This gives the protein CASSLRTSGNGGVYEQYF.

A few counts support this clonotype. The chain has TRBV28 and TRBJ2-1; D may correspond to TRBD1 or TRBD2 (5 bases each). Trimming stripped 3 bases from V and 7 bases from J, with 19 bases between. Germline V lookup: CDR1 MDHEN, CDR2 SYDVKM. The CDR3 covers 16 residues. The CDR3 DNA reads TGTGCCAGCAGTTTTCTACACCGGGACGCGACAAATGAGCAGTTCTTC. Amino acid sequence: CASSFLHRDATNEQFF. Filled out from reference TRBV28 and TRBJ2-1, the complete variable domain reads DVKVTQSSRYLVKRTGEKVFLECVQDMDHENMFWYRQDPGLGLRLIYFSYDVKMKEKGDIPEGYSVSREKKERFSLILESASTNQTSMYLCASSFLHRDATNEQFFGPGTRLTVL.

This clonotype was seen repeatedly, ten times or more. The CDR3 region is CASSYSRTSGARGQFF. CDR3 coding DNA: TGTGCCAGCAGTTACTCGAGGACTAGCGGGGCGCGTGGGCAGTTCTTC. V usage is TRBV6-5 and J usage is TRBJ2-1, with 12 bases fitting TRBD2. CDR1 is MNHEY and CDR2 is SVGAGI in the germline V gene. Unmatched junction bases numbered 9, after V lost 0 bases and J lost 12 bases. The CDR3 has 16 residues.

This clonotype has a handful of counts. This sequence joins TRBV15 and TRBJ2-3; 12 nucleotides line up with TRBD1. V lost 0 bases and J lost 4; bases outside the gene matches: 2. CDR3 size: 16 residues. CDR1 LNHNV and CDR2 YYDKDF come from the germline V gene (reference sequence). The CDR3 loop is CATSREGQGAADTQYF. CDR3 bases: TGTGCCACCAGCAGAGAGGGACAGGGGGCCGCAGATACGCAGTATTTT.

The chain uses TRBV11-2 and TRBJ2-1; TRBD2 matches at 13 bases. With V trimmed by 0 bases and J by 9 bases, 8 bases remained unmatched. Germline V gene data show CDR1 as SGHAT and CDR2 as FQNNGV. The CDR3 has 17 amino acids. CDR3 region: CASSLDRLAGGRGEQFF. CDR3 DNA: TGTGCCAGCAGCTTAGATAGACTAGCGGGAGGTCGGGGTGAGCAGTTCTTC.

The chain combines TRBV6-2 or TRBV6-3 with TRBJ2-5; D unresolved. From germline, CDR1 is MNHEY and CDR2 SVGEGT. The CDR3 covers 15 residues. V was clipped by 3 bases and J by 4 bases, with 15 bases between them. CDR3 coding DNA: TGTGCCAGCAGTTATTCTAGAGTCGGGCCAGAGACCCAGTACTTC. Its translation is CASSYSRVGPETQYF.

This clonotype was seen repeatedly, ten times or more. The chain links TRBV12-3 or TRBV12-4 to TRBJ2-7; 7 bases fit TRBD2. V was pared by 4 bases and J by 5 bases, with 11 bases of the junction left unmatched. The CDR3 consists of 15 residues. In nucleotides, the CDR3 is TGTGCCAGCAGTTCCGGGACTCTAACTAGCGACGAGCAGTACTTC. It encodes CASSSGTLTSDEQYF.

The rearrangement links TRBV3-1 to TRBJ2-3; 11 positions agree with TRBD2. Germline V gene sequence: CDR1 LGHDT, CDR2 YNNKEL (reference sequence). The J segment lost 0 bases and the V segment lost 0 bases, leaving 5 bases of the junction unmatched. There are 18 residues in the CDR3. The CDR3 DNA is TGTGCCAGCAGCCAAGAGCTAGCGGGGGGCTTTAGCACAGATACGCAGTATTTT. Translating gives CASSQELAGGFSTDTQYF.

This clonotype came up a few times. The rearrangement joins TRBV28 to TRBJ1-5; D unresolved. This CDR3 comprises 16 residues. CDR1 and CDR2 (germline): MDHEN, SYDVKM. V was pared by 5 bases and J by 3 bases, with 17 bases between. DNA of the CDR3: TGTGCCAGCAGTGCCGATCTAGTTCGTCCCAATCAGCCCCAGCATTTT. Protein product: CASSADLVRPNQPQHF.

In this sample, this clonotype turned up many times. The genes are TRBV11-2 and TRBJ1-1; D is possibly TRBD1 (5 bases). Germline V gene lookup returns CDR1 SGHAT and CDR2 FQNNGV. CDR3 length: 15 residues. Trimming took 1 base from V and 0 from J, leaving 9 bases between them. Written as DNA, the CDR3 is TGTGCCAGCAGCTTAGCGGGGCAGCTGAACACTGAAGCTTTCTTT. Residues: CASSLAGQLNTEAFF. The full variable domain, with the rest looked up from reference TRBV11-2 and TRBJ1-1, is EAGVAQSPRYKIIEKRQSVAFWCNPISGHATLYWYQQILGQGPKLLIQFQNNGVVDDSQLPKDRFSAERLKGVDSTLKIQPAKLEDSAVYLCASSLAGQLNTEAFFGQGTRLTVV.

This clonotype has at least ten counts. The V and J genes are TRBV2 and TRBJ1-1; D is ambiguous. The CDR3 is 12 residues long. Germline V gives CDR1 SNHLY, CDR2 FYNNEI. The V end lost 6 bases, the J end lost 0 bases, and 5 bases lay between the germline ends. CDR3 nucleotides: TGTGCCAGCAGATCATTGAACACTGAAGCTTTCTTT. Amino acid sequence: CASRSLNTEAFF.

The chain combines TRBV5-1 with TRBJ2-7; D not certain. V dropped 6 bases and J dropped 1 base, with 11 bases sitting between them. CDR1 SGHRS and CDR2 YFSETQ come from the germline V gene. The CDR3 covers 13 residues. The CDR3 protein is CASTPLASYEQYF. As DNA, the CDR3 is TGCGCCAGCACGCCCCTGGCATCCTACGAGCAGTACTTC.

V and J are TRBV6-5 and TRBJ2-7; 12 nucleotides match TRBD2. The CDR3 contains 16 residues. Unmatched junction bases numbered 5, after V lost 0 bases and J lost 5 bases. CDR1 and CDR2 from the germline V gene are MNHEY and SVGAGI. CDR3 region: CASSYSPSGGAHEQYF. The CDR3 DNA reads TGTGCCAGCAGTTACTCCCCTAGCGGGGGGGCCCACGAGCAGTACTTC.

The DNA of the CDR3 is TGTGCCAGCAGCTCGGGACAGGAGGGGGAAGAGACCCAGTACTTC. Translation: CASSSGQEGEETQYF. The V gene is TRBV7-7, the J gene TRBJ2-5; 8 nucleotides line up with TRBD1. Germline V gives CDR1 SSHAT, CDR2 FNYEAQ (reference sequence). The trim removed 4 bases at V and 3 bases at J, leaving 7 bases unmatched. This CDR3 has 15 residues.